The 18 T cell receptor beta chains below all came from one sample that was sequenced in a study of regulatory T cells in long-lasting Graves disease. Relying on iRepertoire HTBI primers and Arm-PCR of CDR3 regions, the team built TCR beta libraries. Each CDR3 protein gets one entry after TCRdb re-called the multiplex PCR reads with MiXCR. The sample records around 510,000 distinct CDR3 sequences, 20% being singletons. Time point denoted: persistent/refractory GD, antithyroid drugs over 5 years with positive TRAb. Construction of the TCR library relied on RNA isolated from PBMCs. This sample comprised peripheral blood mononuclear cells (PBMCs), obtained when the disease was refractory, from a patient treated with antithyroid drugs. The receptor set was obtained from a female donor with Graves disease.

This clonotype was observed a few times. The chain employs TRBV20-1 and TRBJ2-7; no clear D gene. This CDR3 is built from 12 residues. Germline CDR1 reads DFQATT; CDR2 reads SNEGSKA (reference sequence). V lost 0 bases and J lost 4, with 7 bases in between. The CDR3: CSARENIYEQYF. The CDR3 DNA follows: TGCAGTGCTAGAGAGAATATATACGAGCAGTACTTC.

J is TRBJ2-1 and V is TRBV27; no clear D gene. CDR3 length equals 12 residues. V was clipped by 6 bases and J by 5 bases, with 8 bases between them. CDR1 MNHEY and CDR2 SMNVEV come from the germline V gene (reference sequence). Here the CDR3 DNA reads TGTGCCAGCAGGGGTCTTGACAATGAGCAGTTCTTC. It specifies CASRGLDNEQFF.

The chain recombines TRBV3-1 with TRBJ2-7; TRBD1 matches 9 bases. J was trimmed by 5 bases and V by 4 bases; bases with no gene match: 6. The germline CDR1 and CDR2 sequences are LGHDT and YNNKEL (reference sequence). The CDR3 consists of 14 residues. CDR3 sequence (DNA): TGTGCCAGCAGCCCCCGGGACAGGGACCACGAGCAGTACTTC. Protein: CASSPRDRDHEQYF.

This clonotype has more than one count but fewer than ten. The gene calls are TRBV3-1 and TRBJ2-5; D not certain. The germline V and J ends were trimmed by 4 bases and 1 base, with 13 bases remaining between them. CDR1 and CDR2 (germline): LGHDT, YNNKEL (reference sequence). There are 15 residues in the CDR3. CDR3 DNA: TGTGCCAGCAGCCGAGCACTAAGGACCCAAGAGACCCAGTACTTC. Residues: CASSRALRTQETQYF.

V is TRBV7-2 and J is TRBJ2-5; no firm D call. The germline gives CDR1 SGHTA, CDR2 FQGNSA. This CDR3 comprises 17 residues. Deletions cut 1 base from V and 7 bases from J, with 22 bases between. CDR3 protein: CASSLEKRSSSHGTQYF. CDR3 in DNA: TGTGCCAGCAGCTTAGAAAAACGGAGCAGTTCGCATGGGACCCAGTACTTC.

This clonotype was recorded at least ten times. The rearrangement uses TRBV3-1 and TRBJ1-2, with D tentatively TRBD1 (5 bases). Per germline, CDR1 LGHDT and CDR2 YNNKEL (reference sequence). Trimming stripped 1 base from V and 2 bases from J, with 11 bases between. The length of the CDR3 is 15 residues. The CDR3 coding sequence is TGTGCCAGCAGCCAAGGCGGGACGAAGAACTATGGCTACACCTTC. It translates to CASSQGGTKNYGYTF.

The rearrangement uses TRBV7-9 and TRBJ1-2, with D hard to call. Trimming shortened V by 2 bases and J by 5 bases, and 12 bases separated the two germline ends. Germline V lookup: CDR1 SEHNR, CDR2 FQNEAQ (reference sequence). The CDR3 is made up of 14 amino acids. CDR3 nucleotides: TGTGCCAGCAGCTTAAAACAGCCACAGTATGGCTACACCTTC. Translating it yields CASSLKQPQYGYTF.

This clonotype was detected many times. The chain links TRBV5-1 to TRBJ2-7; 9 nucleotides line up with TRBD1. The CDR3 is 15 amino acids. V was clipped by 4 bases and J by 3 bases; unmatched bases: 8. CDR1 is SGHRS, CDR2 YFSETQ, per germline. CDR3: CASSPRQGGSYEQYF. Here the CDR3 DNA reads TGCGCCAGCAGCCCACGACAGGGGGGAAGCTACGAGCAGTACTTC. The full variable domain, rest sourced from reference TRBV5-1 and TRBJ2-7, is KAGVTQTPRYLIKTRGQQVTLSCSPISGHRSVSWYQQTPGQGLQFLFEYFSETQRNKGNFPGRFSGRQFSNSRSEMNVSTLELGDSALYLCASSPRQGGSYEQYFGPGTRLTVT.

Turning to this clonotype: One base away lies a much larger clone, so this may be a sequencing read error. V gene TRBV6-5 combines with J gene TRBJ2-3; 7 nucleotides match TRBD2. In germline, CDR1 is MNHEY, CDR2 SVGAGI. CDR3 size: 18 residues. The CDR3 DNA follows: TGTGCCAGCAGTTACTCCTCGACTAGCCCGACTTACACAAATACGCAGTATTTT. Its translation is CASSYSSTSPTYTNTQYF.

This clonotype was observed many times. V gene TRBV6-1 combines with J gene TRBJ1-1; no clear D gene. Germline CDR1 MNHNS, CDR2 SASEGT. V dropped 8 bases and J dropped 1 base, with 8 bases sitting between them. CDR3 length: 12 amino acids. The CDR3 DNA reads as TGTGCCAGCGGGGATCCGAACACTGAAGCTTTCTTT. It yields the protein CASGDPNTEAFF.

The gene calls are TRBV11-2 and TRBJ2-1, with 8 bases lining up with TRBD2. The V segment lost 6 bases and the J segment 3 bases; nucleotides outside the gene matches: 34. CDR3 length equals 24 residues. Germline CDR1 and CDR2: SGHAT and FQNNGV. For the CDR3, the DNA is TGTGCCAGCAGTAAGACGACGGTTTCAGATGACGGGACTAGGTTCAGGGTTTTCTACAATGAGCAGTTCTTC. This encodes CASSKTTVSDDGTRFRVFYNEQFF.

This clonotype occurred a few times. The CDR3 nucleotides read TGTGCCAGCAGCTCCCCCAGGAGGCTCTCCTACGAGCAGTACTTC. Protein sequence: CASSSPRRLSYEQYF. The chain is built from TRBV7-9 and TRBJ2-7; perhaps TRBD2 as D (5 bases). Trimming cost V 4 bases and J 0 bases, with 13 bases left between them. CDR1 SEHNR and CDR2 FQNEAQ come from the germline V gene (reference sequence). The CDR3 has 15 amino acids.

In this sample, this clonotype turned up a few times. The chain joins TRBV27 to TRBJ2-1; the D is unclear. The CDR3 sequence is 16 residues long. Germline V gene sequence: CDR1 MNHEY, CDR2 SMNVEV (reference sequence). Trimming cost V 7 bases and J 0 bases, with 16 bases left between them. The CDR3: CASTPQQISSYNEQFF. CDR3 DNA: TGTGCCAGCACCCCCCAGCAGATTAGCTCCTACAATGAGCAGTTCTTC.

The gene calls are TRBV6-2 or TRBV6-3 and TRBJ1-1; tentative D call: TRBD1 (6 bases). The CDR3 sequence is 14 residues long. The V gene's germline CDR1 is MNHEY and CDR2 SVGEGT. Trimming took 0 bases from V and 6 from J, leaving 11 bases between them. CDR3 loop: CASSYSSKGAEAFF. In nucleotides, the CDR3 is TGTGCCAGCAGTTACTCCAGTAAGGGGGCTGAAGCTTTCTTT.

A remark on this clonotype: With a much larger clone just one base away, this may be a read error. The chain has TRBV28 and TRBJ1-2; 8 bases are shared with TRBD1. Losses at the gene ends were 2 bases for V and 7 bases for J; bases not matched to a gene: 3. Looked up from germline, CDR1 is MDHEN and CDR2 is SYDVKM. The CDR3 length is 13 residues. Here the CDR3 reads CASSLDRGSGYTF. The CDR3 bases are TGTGCCAGCAGTTTAGACAGGGGAAGTGGCTACACCTTC.

The chain joins TRBV7-8 to TRBJ2-7; D perhaps matches TRBD1 (5 bases). The germline V and J ends were trimmed by 4 bases and 2 bases, with 12 bases remaining between them. Germline CDR1 and CDR2: SGHVS and FQNEAQ. CDR3 length: 14 amino acids. The DNA of the CDR3 is TGTGCCAGCAGCTCCAGACAGAAACCCTACGAGCAGTACTTC. It yields the protein CASSSRQKPYEQYF.

The J gene is TRBJ2-3, the V gene TRBV11-2; a possible D gene is TRBD2 (5 bases). Germline assignment: CDR1 SGHAT and CDR2 FQNNGV. This CDR3 spans 14 amino acids. Trimming pared 3 bases from V and 6 bases from J, leaving 13 bases between. CDR3 amino acids: CASSFQGIADTQYF. The CDR3 DNA follows: TGTGCCAGCAGCTTTCAAGGGATAGCGGATACGCAGTATTTT.

The chain recombines TRBV27 with TRBJ2-5, with TRBD1 identical over 9 bases. J was trimmed by 4 bases and V by 6 bases; bases with no gene match: 9. Germline V gene sequence: CDR1 MNHEY, CDR2 SMNVEV (reference sequence). CDR3 length equals 15 residues. CDR3 nucleotide sequence: TGTGCCAGCAGATATACAGGGGGCTTTGGAGAGACCCAGTACTTC. Protein sequence: CASRYTGGFGETQYF.